Listed here is a single TCR beta chain. The antigen is undetermined. This specimen comes from a study of blood T cells in healthy people across ages. Combining a sample-barcoded 5' primer with a J-beta primer mix, a second PCR ran for roughly 6 to 12 cycles. TCRdb passed the 5' RACE reads through MiXCR, listing each CDR3 protein once. Altogether hundreds of thousands of distinct CDR3 sequences are present, around half being singletons, with the ten largest covering around 41%. General study findings and limits: Because sorting was not performed, PBMCs prevented conclusive naive versus antigen-experienced comparison.

The CDR3 has 16 amino acids. Trimming shortened V by 4 bases and J by 7 bases, and 20 bases separated the two germline ends. Germline lookup yields CDR1 LGHDT and CDR2 YNNKEL (reference sequence). The chain recombines TRBV3-1 with TRBJ2-1; TRBD1 might be the D (6 bases). The sequenced material came from blood. The TCR sequence derives from a man at least 80 years old in good health. CDR3 protein: CASSPQGRPQGNEQFF. As DNA, the CDR3 is TGTGCCAGCAGCCCGCAGGGGCGGCCCCAAGGGAATGAGCAGTTCTTC.